Listed below are T cell receptor beta chains from one sample, sequenced in a study of CXCR3-negative and CXCR3-positive naive CD8 T cells. TCRdb reprocessed the 5' RACE reads, with one entry per CDR3 protein and no DNA. The sample table sets out 6,400 or so distinct CDR3 sequences. The specimen was naive CXCR3+ CD8+ T cells from blood. The receptors originated from a human donor in good health. Some clones in this sample may be carry-over from other donors' samples. Each CDR3 is given with its conserved first and last residue. The order of the fields is V gene, J gene, clone size, CDR3 protein. Size tells how often a clone was seen (once, few, many) or the class of an expanded clone, and some rows leave it out.

TRBV16	TRBJ2-7	medium-sized	CASSQLVAEAYEQYF
TRBV3-1	TRBJ1-2	NA	CASSPEGHLLANYGYTF
TRBV5-1	TRBJ2-1	NA	CASARGFGTGTGGIAGKVEQFF
TRBV5-1	TRBJ2-7	NA	CASSLELGVYEQYF
TRBV29-1	TRBJ2-5	NA	CSVELAGGRETQYF
TRBV29-1	TRBJ1-1	medium-sized	CSALHGVNTEAFF
TRBV10-3	TRBJ2-5	NA	CAISESFEETQYF
TRBV7-9	TRBJ1-1	NA	CASNKLVLNTEAFF
TRBV27	TRBJ2-4	NA	CASSLTSTGVKNIQYF
TRBV12-3/TRBV12-4	TRBJ2-1	medium-sized	CASSSIYGYNEQFF
TRBV9	TRBJ2-5	NA	CASSEGTKGGETQYF
TRBV28	TRBJ1-6	NA	CASSSRGLGGSNSPLHF
TRBV7-9	TRBJ2-7	NA	CASSSPSGRDEQYF
TRBV7-8	TRBJ2-7	NA	CASSPTATYEQYF
TRBV29-1	TRBJ2-7	NA	CSVEPTGGYEQYF
TRBV10-3	TRBJ2-5	medium-sized	CAISGSGNPERETQYF
TRBV5-1	TRBJ2-7	NA	CASSLSGYEQYF
TRBV28	TRBJ2-7	medium-sized	CASSADRGYHEQYF
TRBV25-1	TRBJ2-7	NA	CASSESLSEQYF
TRBV20-1	TRBJ2-3	medium-sized	CSAEKLESEADTQYF
TRBV2	TRBJ2-1	NA	CASRGLSEKSNEQFF
TRBV5-5	TRBJ2-7	medium-sized	CASSRVGLDYEQYF
TRBV29-1	TRBJ2-1	NA	CSVSRAGGNYNEQFF
TRBV5-1	TRBJ2-3	medium-sized	CASSPGTSLRDTQYF
TRBV27	TRBJ1-5	NA	CASSHDLFQPQHF
TRBV20-1	TRBJ2-2	NA	CSARGLADFPNTGELFF
TRBV20-1	TRBJ2-5	NA	CSARAGSGGPSAFQETQYF
TRBV15	TRBJ2-7	medium-sized	CATSRGGGGREQYF
TRBV4-3	TRBJ2-1	NA	CASDPTGHNEQFF
TRBV29-1	TRBJ2-1	NA	CSVLTGRTYNEQFF
TRBV7-8	TRBJ1-1	NA	CASSPPEGQVVEAFF
TRBV12-3/TRBV12-4	TRBJ1-2	medium-sized	CASSLEQWNYGYTF
TRBV28	TRBJ2-4	medium-sized	CASRSGTGFTKNIQYF
TRBV9	TRBJ2-2	NA	CASSVEGTANTGELFF
TRBV9	TRBJ2-3	NA	CASSVAQGPINF
TRBV2	TRBJ2-7	NA	CAGGQGFSYEQYF
TRBV6-5	TRBJ2-5	medium-sized	CASSYSSSVQYF